This T cell receptor beta chain originates from a study of cytomegalovirus exposure and HLA in healthy donors. The CDR3 is made up of 12 amino acids. Germline CDR1 reads SNHLY; CDR2 reads FYNNEI. V was cut by 2 bases and J by 1 base, with 3 bases left in between. Both 60 Vbeta primers and 13 Jbeta primers went into the PCR. Clones were read by immunoSEQ multiplex PCR, and TCRdb kept only the in-frame ones, dropping some. The table lists 150,000 to 200,000 clones, about 86% of them singletons, with 2% to 2.5% in the top ten. Concerning this clone: Other nucleotide sequences from this sample produce the same CDR3.

This receptor was taken from a woman aged 30 to 39 in good health and CMV-seronegative. The genes are TRBV2 and TRBJ2-7, with D uncertain. Sample: PBMCs. This CDR3 reads CASSETSYEQYF. In nucleotides, the CDR3 is TGTGCCAGCAGTGAAACATCCTACGAGCAGTACTTC.